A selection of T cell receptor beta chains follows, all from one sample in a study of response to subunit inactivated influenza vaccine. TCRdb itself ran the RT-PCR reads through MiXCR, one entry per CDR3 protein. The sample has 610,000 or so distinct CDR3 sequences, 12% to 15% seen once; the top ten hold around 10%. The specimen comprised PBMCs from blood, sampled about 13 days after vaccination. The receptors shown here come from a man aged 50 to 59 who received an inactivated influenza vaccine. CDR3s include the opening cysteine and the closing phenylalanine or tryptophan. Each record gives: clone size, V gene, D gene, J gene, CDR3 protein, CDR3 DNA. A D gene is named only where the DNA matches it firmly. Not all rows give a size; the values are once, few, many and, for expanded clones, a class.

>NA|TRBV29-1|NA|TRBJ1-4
CSVVSGLGDEKLFF
TGCAGCGTTGTGTCGGGGTTAGGAGATGAAAAACTGTTTTTT
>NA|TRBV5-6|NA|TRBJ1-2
CASSLPEGYYGYTF
TGTGCCAGCAGCTTGCCGGAGGGTTACTATGGCTACACCTTC
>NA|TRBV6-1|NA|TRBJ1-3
CASSTTGHTNAGNTIYF
TGTGCCAGCAGTACAACGGGACACACCAACGCTGGAAACACCATATATTTT
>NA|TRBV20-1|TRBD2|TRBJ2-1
CSARAGLAGGRNSYNEQFF
TGCAGTGCTAGAGCCGGACTAGCGGGAGGCCGTAACTCCTACAATGAGCAGTTCTTC
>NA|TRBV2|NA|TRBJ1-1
CASSEVSGNTEAFF
TGTGCCAGCAGTGAAGTTTCTGGGAACACTGAAGCTTTCTTT
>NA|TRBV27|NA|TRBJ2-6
CATSPQFDWGSGANVLTF
TGTGCCACCAGTCCCCAGTTTGACTGGGGAAGTGGGGCCAACGTCCTGACTTTC
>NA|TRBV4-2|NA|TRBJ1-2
CASSQDPNGYTF
TGTGCCAGCAGCCAAGATCCGAATGGCTACACCTTC
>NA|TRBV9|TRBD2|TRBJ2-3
CASSVAASGSNTDTQYF
TGTGCCAGCAGCGTAGCCGCTAGCGGGAGTAACACAGATACGCAGTATTTT
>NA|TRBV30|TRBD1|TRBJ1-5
CAWSRGQGNQPQHF
TGTGCCTGGAGTAGGGGACAGGGCAATCAGCCCCAGCATTTT
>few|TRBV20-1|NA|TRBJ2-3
CSAKRAQGDTQYF
TGCAGTGCTAAAAGAGCGCAGGGAGATACGCAGTATTTT
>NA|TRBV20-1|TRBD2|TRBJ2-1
CSARDSSSGVLNEQFF
TGCAGTGCTAGAGATAGTAGTAGCGGGGTTTTAAATGAGCAGTTCTTC
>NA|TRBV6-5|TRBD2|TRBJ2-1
CASNLGGSLLEYEQFF
TGTGCCAGCAATTTGGGGGGGTCTTTGTTAGAGTATGAGCAGTTCTTC
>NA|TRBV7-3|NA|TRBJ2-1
CASSISASSYNEQFF
TGTGCCAGCAGCATTAGCGCAAGCTCCTACAATGAGCAGTTCTTC
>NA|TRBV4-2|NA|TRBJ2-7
CASSQDTFTGDEQYF
TGTGCCAGCAGCCAAGATACTTTTACTGGCGACGAGCAGTACTTC
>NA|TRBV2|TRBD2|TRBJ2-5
CASRGGGTSFPQETQYF
TGTGCCAGCAGGGGAGGGGGGACTAGCTTTCCCCAAGAGACCCAGTACTTC
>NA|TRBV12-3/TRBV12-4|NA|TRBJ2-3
CASAHATQYF
TGTGCCAGCGCCCACGCTACGCAGTATTTT